Below, 27 T cell receptor beta chains from the same sample are listed, as sequenced in a study of CD8 T cells in ankylosing spondylitis. In TCRdb, the 5' RACE reads were re-called with MiXCR into one record per CDR3 protein. The sample shows fewer than 200,000 distinct CDR3 sequences, over 15% of them seen only once. The specimen was blood, either unsorted or a sorted T cell fraction (not recorded which). The receptors here all came from a male donor under 30 with ankylosing spondylitis or in good health (not recorded which).

The CDR3 protein is CSGDRAPEREQFF. The DNA of the CDR3 is TGCAGCGGAGACAGGGCCCCGGAACGTGAGCAGTTCTTC. This chain uses TRBV29-1 with TRBJ2-1; 7 bases match TRBD1. The CDR3 runs 13 residues. Germline values: CDR1 SQVTM, CDR2 ANQGSEA. V dropped 7 bases and J dropped 9; count of bases not matched to a gene: 12.

This chain joins TRBV10-3 and TRBJ2-7, with 8 bases that match TRBD2. The J segment lost 2 bases and the V segment lost 2 bases, leaving 5 bases of the junction unmatched. Germline assignment: CDR1 ENHRY and CDR2 SYGVKD. CDR3 length equals 15 residues. CDR3 in DNA: TGTGCCATCAGTGAGGGAGCGGGAGAGCCCTACGAGCAGTACTTC. It is translated as CAISEGAGEPYEQYF.

The CDR3 loop reads CASSPGTWLAGTTHYEQYV. In nucleotides, the CDR3 is TGCGCCAGCAGCCCGGGGACATGGCTAGCGGGTACAACCCACTACGAGCAGTACGTC. J is TRBJ2-7 and V is TRBV5-1; 8 bases align to TRBD2. The CDR3 has 19 amino acids. Germline V CDR1 and CDR2: SGHRS, YFSETQ. V shed 4 bases and J 3 bases; nucleotides not matched to a gene: 21.

This clonotype was seen repeatedly, ten times or more. A junction boundary mismatches the germline segment, possibly from a read error. The CDR3 bases are TGTGCCAGCAGCTTGGGTTTACAGCCTAAGGTCTTC. This sequence encodes CASSLGLQPKVF. The J gene is TRBJ2-1, the V gene TRBV5-5; D is uncertain. The CDR3 has 12 amino acids. Germline assignment: CDR1 SGHKS and CDR2 YYEKEE (reference sequence).

In this sample, this clonotype turned up many times. The rearrangement links TRBV3-1 to TRBJ1-1, with 7 bases matching TRBD1. The V gene end was trimmed by 0 bases and the J gene end by 9 bases; junction bases not matched to a gene: 7. The CDR3 is 14 amino acids. Germline V gives CDR1 LGHDT, CDR2 YNNKEL (reference sequence). The CDR3 DNA is TGTGCCAGCAGCCAAGATATCGGGACAGACAAAGCTTTCTTT. This translates into CASSQDIGTDKAFF.

The table lists this clonotype with many counts. The chain uses TRBV12-3 or TRBV12-4 and TRBJ1-1; D ambiguous. Trimming stripped 5 bases from V and 4 bases from J, with 11 bases between. The CDR3 sequence is 13 residues long. DNA of the CDR3: TGTGCCAGCAGTCCCACTAGGACCACTGAAGCTTTCTTT. Its protein is CASSPTRTTEAFF.

This clonotype was detected a few times. This chain joins TRBV7-6 and TRBJ2-6; D perhaps matches TRBD1 (6 bases). Germline CDR1 is SGHVS and CDR2 is FNYEAQ. The CDR3 is made up of 15 amino acids. The ends were cut back, 1 base at V and 2 bases at J, with 6 bases in the middle. The CDR3 reads CASSLEGAGANVLTF. The CDR3 bases are TGTGCCAGCAGCTTAGAGGGGGCTGGGGCCAACGTCCTGACTTTC.

Ten or more counts support this clonotype. The rearrangement joins TRBV7-9 to TRBJ2-3, with 7 nucleotides matching TRBD2. This CDR3 is built from 15 residues. CDR1 and CDR2 from the germline V gene are SEHNR and FQNEAQ (reference sequence). Trimming removed 3 bases from V and 1 base from J; junction bases left unmatched: 4. The CDR3 DNA reads TGTGCCAGCAGCTTGCCCAGCGGGGGCACAGATACGCAGTATTTT. It specifies CASSLPSGGTDTQYF. The whole variable domain, filled in from reference TRBV7-9 and TRBJ2-3, reads DTGVSQNPRHKITKRGQNVTFRCDPISEHNRLYWYRQTLGQGPEFLTYFQNEAQLEKSRLLSDRFSAERPKGSFSTLEIQRTEQGDSAMYLCASSLPSGGTDTQYFGPGTRLTVL.

This clonotype was found many times. V and J are TRBV12-3 or TRBV12-4 and TRBJ1-5, with 10 nucleotides matching TRBD1. Germline trimming cut 6 bases from V and 6 bases from J; bases unmatched to any gene: 5. There are 14 residues in the CDR3. The CDR3: CASSRTGGSQPQHF. For the CDR3, the DNA is TGTGCCAGCAGCAGGACAGGGGGGAGTCAGCCCCAGCATTTT.

This clonotype was seen many times. The J gene is TRBJ2-4, the V gene TRBV6-5, with D unclear. The CDR3 is made up of 13 amino acids. The V end lost 0 bases, the J end lost 5 bases, and 5 bases lay between the germline ends. Germline V gives CDR1 MNHEY, CDR2 SVGAGI. The CDR3 DNA reads TGTGCCAGCAGTTACTCGGCCGAAAACATTCAGTACTTC. This gives the protein CASSYSAENIQYF.

V usage is TRBV5-6 and J usage is TRBJ2-1; 7 nucleotides match TRBD2. This CDR3 is built from 16 residues. The germline V gene encodes CDR1 SGHDT and CDR2 YYEEEE. Unmatched junction bases numbered 7, after V lost 1 base and J lost 3 bases. The CDR3 protein is CASSLISGDLYNEQFF. DNA of the CDR3: TGTGCCAGCAGCTTGATCAGCGGGGACCTCTACAATGAGCAGTTCTTC.

The rearrangement links TRBV20-1 to TRBJ2-1; possible D gene TRBD2, 6 bases. This CDR3 is 12 amino acids long. Trimming took off 3 bases at V and 10 bases at J, with 13 bases between the two ends. CDR1 and CDR2 (germline): DFQATT, SNEGSKA (reference sequence). CDR3 in DNA: TGCAGTGCTAGCCCACGGACTATCGAGCAGTTCTTC. Translation gives CSASPRTIEQFF.

This clonotype was seen repeatedly, ten times or more. The chain carries TRBV7-9 and TRBJ2-7; D uncertain. The CDR3 totals 13 residues. The V end lost 5 bases, the J end lost 1 base, and 9 bases lay between the germline ends. The germline V gene encodes CDR1 SEHNR and CDR2 FQNEAQ (reference sequence). CDR3 bases: TGTGCCAGCAGCCTCGACGGGTCCTACGAGCAGTACGTC. Residues: CASSLDGSYEQYV.

The rearrangement joins TRBV7-8 to TRBJ2-5, with D unclear. The germline CDR1 and CDR2 sequences are SGHVS and FQNEAQ. The CDR3 runs 10 residues. CDR3 protein: CAIGRETQYF. CDR3 coding DNA: TGTGCTATAGGGCGGGAGACCCAGTACTTC.

The sample holds a few counts of this clonotype. The chain links TRBV20-1 to TRBJ1-3, with TRBD1 as a possible D gene (5 bases). The CDR3 contains 14 residues. Between the trimmed V and J ends, which lost 0 bases and 7 bases, there was a span of 13 bases. Germline V lookup: CDR1 DFQATT, CDR2 SNEGSKA (reference sequence). The CDR3 sequence is CSARDGGLGNTIYF. CDR3 nucleotide sequence: TGCAGTGCTAGAGATGGGGGACTAGGGAACACCATATATTTT.

The CDR3 loop is CASSLDLADHEQFF. In DNA form, the CDR3 reads TGTGCCAGCTCACTGGACCTAGCGGACCATGAGCAGTTCTTC. The chain recombines TRBV18 with TRBJ2-1; 7 bases line up with TRBD2. V was pared by 4 bases and J by 8 bases, with 8 bases of the junction left unmatched. This CDR3 has 14 amino acids. The germline V gene has CDR1 KGHSH and CDR2 LQKENI.

This clonotype has a count of ten or more. CDR3 nucleotides: TGCAGTGCTAGCCCCCCCGCCAGTTACAATGAGCAGTTCTTC. Amino acids: CSASPPASYNEQFF. The chain joins TRBV20-1 to TRBJ2-1; D is unclear. The CDR3 consists of 14 residues. With 3 bases removed from V and 4 bases from J, the gap between germline ends came to 13 bases. Germline CDR1 reads DFQATT; CDR2 reads SNEGSKA (reference sequence).

This clonotype was counted ten times or more. This chain connects TRBV20-1 to TRBJ2-3; D gene ambiguous. CDR3 length: 12 amino acids. Germline V CDR1 and CDR2: DFQATT, SNEGSKA (reference sequence). Trimming removed 3 bases from V and 2 bases from J, with 6 bases in between. CDR3 sequence (DNA): TGCAGTGCTAGTCCATTCACAGATACGCAGTATTTT. Protein sequence: CSASPFTDTQYF.

This clonotype was seen ten or more times. CDR3 bases: TGTGCCAGCAGCCCCAGCCAAGGAGGGCACCAGGGTAGCGAGCAGTACTTC. This translates into CASSPSQGGHQGSEQYF. The rearrangement uses TRBV9 and TRBJ2-7, with a weak D call TRBD2 (6 bases). CDR3 length equals 17 residues. Germline V gives CDR1 SGDLS, CDR2 YYNGEE. The V end lost 4 bases, the J end lost 6 bases, and 26 bases lay between the germline ends.

This clonotype was counted ten times or more. The chain links TRBV12-3 or TRBV12-4 to TRBJ2-2; the D gene is possibly TRBD1 (8 bases). Between the trimmed V and J ends, which lost 6 bases and 0 bases, there was a span of 14 bases. This CDR3 spans 16 amino acids. The CDR3 spells CASRKRDRTNTGELFF. CDR3 nucleotides: TGTGCCAGCAGAAAGCGGGACAGGACGAACACCGGGGAGCTGTTTTTT.

Comment on this clonotype: Possible read error: a much larger clone is one base away. This chain uses TRBV13 with TRBJ1-1; D uncertain. CDR1 is PRHDT and CDR2 is FYEKMQ in the germline V gene (reference sequence). The ends were cut back, 7 bases at V and 13 bases at J, with 16 bases in the middle. The CDR3 has 11 residues. The CDR3 DNA reads as TGTGCCAGCACCTCTGGGGTCCCCGGTTTCTTT. Amino acid sequence: CASTSGVPGFF.

This clonotype was seen repeatedly, ten times or more. The chain links TRBV20-1 to TRBJ1-4; no definite D call. This CDR3 comprises 15 residues. Germline lookup yields CDR1 DFQATT and CDR2 SNEGSKA (reference sequence). CDR3: CRQKGDPGLNEKLFF. The CDR3 nucleotides are TGCAGACAGAAGGGTGACCCGGGCTTAAATGAAAAACTGTTTTTT.

This clonotype was seen ten or more times. The genes are TRBV28 and TRBJ2-1; D unclear. The germline V gene has CDR1 MDHEN and CDR2 SYDVKM. CDR3 size: 14 residues. Trimming removed 6 bases at V and 2 bases at J, with 11 bases between. CDR3 in DNA: TGTGCCAGCAGAGAGCGCGGAACCTACAATGAGCAGTTCTTC. Amino acids: CASRERGTYNEQFF.

This clonotype showed up many times. The chain recombines TRBV12-3 or TRBV12-4 with TRBJ1-5; D uncertain. The length of the CDR3 is 14 residues. Trimming stripped 1 base from V and 7 bases from J, with 11 bases between. The CDR3 region has the DNA TGTGCCAGCAGTTTAGAAGGGTTCGACCAGCCCCAGCATTTT. This sequence encodes CASSLEGFDQPQHF.

This clonotype has just one count. The gene calls are TRBV29-1 and TRBJ2-1, with 13 bases that match TRBD2. The CDR3 has 15 amino acids. Germline V gene sequence: CDR1 SQVTM, CDR2 ANQGSEA. V lost 4 bases, J lost 4 bases, and 4 bases stayed unmatched. CDR3 amino acids: CSVVGTSGIYNEQFF. The CDR3 bases are TGCAGCGTTGTGGGGACTAGCGGGATTTACAATGAGCAGTTCTTC.

This clonotype was seen at least ten times. The J gene is TRBJ2-5, the V gene TRBV10-3; 10 bases agree with TRBD1. With V trimmed by 4 bases and J by 4 bases, 0 bases remained unmatched. Germline V gene sequence: CDR1 ENHRY, CDR2 SYGVKD. The CDR3 is made up of 13 amino acids. In nucleotides, the CDR3 is TGTGCCATCAGTGGACAGGGGGCAGAGACCCAGTACTTC. Amino acids: CAISGQGAETQYF.

This clonotype was picked up many times. The chain joins TRBV27 to TRBJ2-5; TRBD2 matches 9 bases. The CDR3 extends over 16 amino acids. Germline trimming cut 4 bases from V and 7 bases from J; bases unmatched to any gene: 13. Per germline, CDR1 MNHEY and CDR2 SMNVEV (reference sequence). CDR3 sequence (DNA): TGTGCCAGCAGTTCCTCTCCGGGACTAGCAACCGGGACCCAGTACTTC. This translates into CASSSSPGLATGTQYF.